Below are 16 T cell receptor beta chains sequenced from a single sample in a study of siplizumab effects on memory and regulatory T cells. Here immunoSEQ multiplex PCR was the method, and the copy in TCRdb shows in-frame clones only, minus some. The table records some 100,000 clones, roughly 93% of them present only once. The sample was CD8+ T cells sorted from blood. All receptors derive from a human donor in good health.

CDR3 nucleotide sequence: TGTGCCAGTAGTATAGTTAGCGGGAGCACAGATACGCAGTATTTT. The encoded protein is CASSIVSGSTDTQYF. The rearrangement links TRBV19 to TRBJ2-3; TRBD2 agrees at 7 bases. V trimming: 1 base; J trimming: 0 bases; junction bases outside the gene matches: 1. The CDR3 runs 15 residues. CDR1 is LNHDA and CDR2 is SQIVND in the germline V gene (reference sequence).

The chain combines TRBV4-3 with TRBJ2-7; 14 bases match TRBD2. V lost 4 bases, J lost 1 base, and 6 bases stayed unmatched. CDR3 size: 17 residues. The germline CDR1 and CDR2 sequences are LGHNA and YSLEER. CDR3 loop: CASSPGLAGGGSYEQYF. In nucleotides, the CDR3 is TGCGCCAGCAGCCCCGGACTAGCGGGAGGTGGGTCCTACGAGCAGTACTTC.

This clone came up once. V usage is TRBV7-9 and J usage is TRBJ1-1; D call uncertain. Germline V gene data show CDR1 as SEHNR and CDR2 as FQNEAQ (reference sequence). The CDR3 has 12 residues. With 1 base removed from V and 5 bases from J, the gap between germline ends came to 5 bases. The CDR3 nucleotides read TGTGCCAGCAGCTTAGGGCGGACTGAAGCTTTCTTT. Translation gives CASSLGRTEAFF.

As to this clone: At one end, the junction sequence differs from germline, possibly due to a read error. This chain uses TRBV7-9 with TRBJ2-5; TRBD2 matches 13 bases. Germline V CDR1 and CDR2: SEHNR, FQNEAQ (reference sequence). This CDR3 comprises 17 residues. The CDR3 coding sequence is TGTCCCAGCAGCGCCGGGACTAGCGGGACTACTCAAGAGACCCAGTACTTC. This sequence encodes CPSSAGTSGTTQETQYF.

This rearrangement joins TRBV19 to TRBJ2-2; no clear D. This CDR3 spans 13 amino acids. Per the germline V gene, CDR1 is LNHDA and CDR2 is SQIVND (reference sequence). The V and J ends lost 4 bases and 5 bases respectively, with 8 bases between them. CDR3 in DNA: TGTGCCAGTAGTACTAAGGCTACCGGGGAGCTGTTTTTT. Amino acid sequence: CASSTKATGELFF.

V is TRBV18 and J is TRBJ2-1; TRBD1 agrees at 9 bases. V lost 5 bases, J lost 7 bases, and 6 bases stayed unmatched. This CDR3 has 14 residues. The germline V gene has CDR1 KGHSH and CDR2 LQKENI. CDR3 region: CASSAGQGGNEQFF. The CDR3 coding sequence is TGTGCCAGCTCAGCGGGACAGGGCGGGAATGAGCAGTTCTTC. The full variable domain, with the rest looked up from reference TRBV18 and TRBJ2-1, is NAGVMQNPRHLVRRRGQEARLRCSPMKGHSHVYWYRQLPEEGLKFMVYLQKENIIDESGMPKERFSAEFPKEGPSILRIQQVVRGDSAAYFCASSAGQGGNEQFFGPGTRLTVL.

This rearrangement joins TRBV27 to TRBJ2-7; the D call may be TRBD1 or TRBD2 (7 bases each). Trimming removed 6 bases from V and 2 bases from J, with 14 bases in between. CDR3 length equals 14 residues. Germline CDR1 MNHEY, CDR2 SMNVEV (reference sequence). CDR3 DNA: TGTGCCAGCAGACCAGGGGGGACTACCTACGAGCAGTACTTC. Protein sequence: CASRPGGTTYEQYF.

The V and J genes are TRBV14 and TRBJ1-1, with D unresolved. The CDR3 sequence is 13 residues long. Deletions cut 4 bases from V and 5 bases from J, with 11 bases between. Germline V gene sequence: CDR1 SGHDN, CDR2 FVKESK. This chain's CDR3 is CASSRDFGTEAFF. CDR3 DNA sequence: TGTGCCAGCAGCCGAGACTTCGGTACTGAAGCTTTCTTT.

J is TRBJ2-2 and V is TRBV7-9; the D is unclear. Germline loops: CDR1 SEHNR, CDR2 FQNEAQ (reference sequence). V lost 5 bases to trimming and J lost 10 bases, with 11 bases between them. This CDR3 is 12 amino acids long. CDR3 coding DNA: TGTGCCAGCAGCCCGTCTTTCCTGGAGCTGTTTTTT. This encodes CASSPSFLELFF. Full variable domain (remainder filled in from reference TRBV7-9 and TRBJ2-2): DTGVSQNPRHKITKRGQNVTFRCDPISEHNRLYWYRQTLGQGPEFLTYFQNEAQLEKSRLLSDRFSAERPKGSFSTLEIQRTEQGDSAMYLCASSPSFLELFFGEGSRLTVL.

The chain couples TRBV6-5 to TRBJ1-5; D not resolved. The V and J ends lost 1 base and 4 bases respectively, with 5 bases between them. The CDR3 is 13 residues long. Germline V gives CDR1 MNHEY, CDR2 SVGAGI. CDR3 in amino acids: CASSYLKNQPQHF. CDR3 in DNA: TGTGCCAGCAGTTACTTAAAAAATCAGCCCCAGCATTTT.

As DNA, the CDR3 is TGTGCCTGGAGTGGGGGGCGCTCCTACGAGCAGTACTTC. It specifies CAWSGGRSYEQYF. The chain couples TRBV30 to TRBJ2-7; a weak D match, TRBD1 (6 bases). Germline lookup yields CDR1 GTSNPN and CDR2 SVGIG (reference sequence). This CDR3 has 13 amino acids. V shed 1 base and J shed 0 bases, with 7 bases lying between them.

This chain connects TRBV5-8 to TRBJ1-1; no definite D call. Per the germline V gene, CDR1 is SGHTS and CDR2 is YDEGEE. The CDR3 loop spans 16 amino acids. Trimming cost V 4 bases and J 0 bases, with 16 bases left between them. This chain's CDR3 is CASSQGAYRLNTEAFF. Written as DNA, the CDR3 is TGTGCCAGCAGCCAAGGAGCATACAGATTGAACACTGAAGCTTTCTTT.

The count of this clone is one. V and J are TRBV19 and TRBJ1-1, with D tentatively TRBD1 (6 bases). This CDR3 has 14 amino acids. Per the germline V gene, CDR1 is LNHDA and CDR2 is SQIVND (reference sequence). V was shortened by 5 bases and J by 2 bases, with 12 bases between the two germline ends. DNA for the CDR3: TGTGCCAGTAGTTTCCGGGACACCAACACTGAAGCTTTCTTT. Encoded protein: CASSFRDTNTEAFF.

V is TRBV5-4 and J is TRBJ2-3, with no clear D. V was clipped by 0 bases and J by 1 base, with 9 bases between them. This CDR3 comprises 15 residues. CDR1 SGHNT and CDR2 YYREEE come from the germline V gene (reference sequence). CDR3: CASSLVRSRTDTQYF. For the CDR3, the DNA is TGTGCCAGCAGCTTGGTTCGGAGCCGCACAGATACGCAGTATTTT.

The chain is built from TRBV9 and TRBJ2-7, with D unresolved. Between the trimmed V and J ends, which lost 0 bases and 1 base, there was a span of 8 bases. Germline loops: CDR1 SGDLS, CDR2 YYNGEE. The CDR3 loop spans 14 amino acids. The CDR3 DNA reads as TGTGCCAGCAGCGTAGGAAAAGGGTCCTACGAGCAGTACTTC. This translates into CASSVGKGSYEQYF.

The V call is TRBV9, the J call TRBJ2-2, with D possibly being TRBD2 (6 bases). This CDR3 region has 15 residues. CDR1 is SGDLS, CDR2 YYNGEE, per germline. V lost 2 bases and J lost 4, with 12 bases in between. CDR3 DNA sequence: TGTGCCAGCAGCGTCCTGGAGGGTAGCACCGGGGAGCTGTTTTTT. Translating gives CASSVLEGSTGELFF.